Listed below are T cell receptor beta chains from one sample, sequenced in a study of T cell repertoires in cytomegalovirus infection. Their cognate antigens are unknown. MiXCR was run by TCRdb on the reads, yielding one entry per CDR3 protein. The sample lists 450,000 to 550,000 distinct CDR3 sequences, about 42% occurring once. The sequencing used cultured PBMCs, collected from culture after CMV antigen stimulation. The receptors here all came from a human donor in good health (CMV status not recorded). Some clones in this sample may be carry-over from other donors' samples. Both conserved end residues are part of each CDR3. The order of the fields is clone size, D gene, V gene, J gene, CDR3 protein, CDR3 DNA. The D gene is left open where the match is weak. Where a row states a size, it is once, few, many or the class of an expanded clone; other rows omit it.

>.|.|TRBV2|TRBJ2-2
CASTLGGWNTGELFF
TGTGCCAGCACCCTAGGGGGGTGGAACACCGGGGAGCTGTTTTTT
>.|.|TRBV25-1|TRBJ1-6
CASSEGPNSPLHF
TGTGCCAGCAGTGAAGGCCCAAATTCACCCCTCCACTTT
>.|.|TRBV12-3/TRBV12-4|TRBJ2-1
CASSLTRSNNEQFF
TGTGCCAGCAGTTTGACCCGCAGCAACAATGAGCAGTTCTTC
>.|.|TRBV6-1|TRBJ2-3
CASSEQERNTQYF
TGTGCCAGCAGTGAACAGGAACGGAATACGCAGTATTTT
>few|.|TRBV6-1|TRBJ2-1
CASSAGSGGGNEQFF
TGTGCCAGCAGTGCTGGCTCAGGGGGGGGGAATGAGCAGTTCTTC
>once|TRBD2|TRBV30|TRBJ2-1
CAWSSLSGLADNEQFF
TGTGCCTGGAGTAGTCTCTCGGGACTAGCGGACAATGAGCAGTTCTTC
>many|.|TRBV7-2|TRBJ2-1
CASSSLWSGSYNEQFF
TGTGCCAGCAGCTCCCTTTGGTCGGGGTCCTACAATGAGCAGTTCTTC
>few|.|TRBV7-6|TRBJ2-1
CASSLAARVDEQFF
TGTGCCAGCAGCTTAGCGGCCAGGGTCGATGAGCAGTTCTTC
>.|.|TRBV20-1|TRBJ2-3
CSAPGVNTQYF
TGCAGTGCTCCTGGGGTCAATACGCAGTATTTT
>.|TRBD2|TRBV6-1|TRBJ2-7
CASIAGTSGSYEQYF
TGTGCCAGCATCGCCGGGACTAGCGGTTCCTACGAGCAGTACTTC
>.|.|TRBV7-9|TRBJ2-1
CASSSLGGITNEQFF
TGTGCCAGCAGCTCCTTGGGCGGGATTACCAATGAGCAGTTCTTC
>.|TRBD2|TRBV6-5|TRBJ2-5
CASRELAGGAKTQYF
TGTGCCAGCAGGGAACTAGCGGGGGGCGCAAAGACCCAGTACTTC
>.|.|TRBV6-1|TRBJ2-6
CASSEALYRSNVLTF
TGTGCCAGCAGTGAAGCCTTGTATAGGTCCAACGTCCTGACTTTC
>.|TRBD2|TRBV20-1|TRBJ2-3
CSARNGRAADTQYF
TGCAGTGCTAGAAACGGGAGGGCCGCAGATACGCAGTATTTT
>few|.|TRBV12-3/TRBV12-4|TRBJ2-6
CASTGGANVLTF
TGTGCCAGCACCGGTGGGGCCAACGTCCTGACTTTC
>.|.|TRBV9|TRBJ2-7
CASSGIYSSEQYF
TGTGCCAGCAGCGGAATTTACAGTTCCGAGCAGTACTTC
>.|.|TRBV7-2|TRBJ2-1
CASSFGGQNNEQFF
TGTGCCAGCAGCTTTGGCGGGCAAAACAATGAGCAGTTCTTC
>few|.|TRBV4-1|TRBJ1-1
CASSQEDRSTEAFF
TGCGCCAGCAGCCAAGAAGACAGGTCGACTGAAGCTTTCTTT
>few|.|TRBV7-2|TRBJ1-4
CVSTEWGYTNEKLFF
TGTGTCAGCACCGAGTGGGGGTACACTAATGAAAAACTGTTTTTT
>once|TRBD2|TRBV6-2/TRBV6-3|TRBJ2-7
CASETSGSGEQYF
TGTGCCAGCGAGACTAGCGGGAGTGGCGAGCAGTACTTC
>.|TRBD1|TRBV20-1|TRBJ1-3
CSARPLQGAAGNTIYF
TGCAGTGCTAGACCTCTTCAGGGGGCGGCTGGAAACACCATATATTTT
>few|.|TRBV11-2|TRBJ1-6
CASSSPRGGGSYNSPLHF
TGTGCCAGCAGCTCCCCGCGCGGAGGGGGTTCCTATAATTCACCCCTCCACTTT
>few|TRBD1|TRBV12-3/TRBV12-4|TRBJ1-6
CASRITGEVGSPLHF
TGTGCCAGCAGAATTACAGGGGAGGTAGGGTCACCCCTCCACTTT
>.|.|TRBV12-3/TRBV12-4|TRBJ2-1
CASSLDLDGGEQFF
TGTGCCAGCAGTTTAGATCTCGACGGCGGGGAGCAGTTCTTC
>few|.|TRBV24-1|TRBJ1-2
CATSDSGEAYGYTF
TGTGCCACCAGTGATTCCGGCGAAGCCTATGGCTACACCTTC
>.|.|TRBV20-1|TRBJ1-4
CSASSRNEKLFF
TGCAGTGCTAGTAGTCGGAATGAAAAACTGTTTTTT
>.|TRBD1|TRBV12-3/TRBV12-4|TRBJ1-2
CASRQGTGPNYGYTF
TGTGCCAGCAGGCAAGGGACAGGACCTAACTATGGCTACACCTTC
>.|.|TRBV29-1|TRBJ2-1
CSVFLAYNEQFF
TGCAGCGTTTTCTTGGCTTACAATGAGCAGTTCTTC
>.|.|TRBV7-2|TRBJ2-3
CASSFGGFSTDTQYF
TGTGCCAGCAGCTTTGGAGGGTTTAGCACAGATACGCAGTATTTT
>few|.|TRBV7-2|TRBJ1-4
CASSLEGMANEKLFF
TGTGCCAGCAGCTTAGAAGGGATGGCTAATGAAAAACTGTTTTTT
>.|TRBD1|TRBV28|TRBJ1-2
CASSQGTAANYGYTF
TGTGCCAGCAGCCAGGGGACAGCAGCTAACTATGGCTACACCTTC
>few|.|TRBV7-6|TRBJ1-5
CASSQYGSNQPQHF
TGTGCCAGCAGCCAATACGGCAGCAATCAGCCCCAGCATTTT
>.|TRBD2|TRBV11-3|TRBJ2-1
CASSLEGTSIDEQFF
TGTGCCAGCAGCTTAGAAGGGACTAGTATCGATGAGCAGTTCTTC
>.|.|TRBV5-1|TRBJ1-3
CASSLERRNSGNTIYF
TGCGCCAGCAGCTTGGAGCGTCGGAACTCTGGAAACACCATATATTTT
>.|.|TRBV6-2/TRBV6-3|TRBJ2-5
CASTRTHPRETQYF
TGTGCCAGCACTCGAACACACCCTCGAGAGACCCAGTACTTC
>.|.|TRBV11-2|TRBJ2-7
CASSYRERYEQYF
TGTGCCAGCAGCTACAGGGAACGGTACGAGCAGTACTTC
>.|TRBD2|TRBV6-2/TRBV6-3|TRBJ2-2
CASSYSSLAGGTGELFF
TGTGCCAGCAGTTACTCGAGTCTAGCGGGAGGTACCGGGGAGCTGTTTTTT
>few|.|TRBV7-9|TRBJ2-1
CASSWGENEQFF
TGTGCCAGCAGCTGGGGGGAGAATGAGCAGTTCTTC
>.|.|TRBV12-3/TRBV12-4|TRBJ2-1
CASCPAGTGPDEQFF
TGTGCCAGCTGCCCAGCGGGGACAGGTCCCGATGAGCAGTTCTTC
>few|TRBD1|TRBV6-2/TRBV6-3|TRBJ1-2
CASSYAASGQGSNGYTF
TGTGCCAGCAGTTACGCGGCTTCGGGACAGGGTTCGAATGGCTACACCTTC
>once|.|TRBV7-2|TRBJ1-5
CASSLSPGTRANNQPQHF
TGTGCCAGCAGCCTTAGCCCCGGGACAAGGGCCAACAATCAGCCCCAGCATTTT
>.|.|TRBV2|TRBJ1-5
CASSEESGGRQPQHF
TGTGCCAGCAGTGAAGAAAGCGGCGGGCGTCAGCCCCAGCATTTT
>few|.|TRBV6-1|TRBJ1-1
CASYQNTEAFF
TGTGCCAGCTATCAGAACACTGAAGCTTTCTTT
>.|.|TRBV29-1|TRBJ2-5
CSGSGEETQYF
TGCAGCGGGAGTGGCGAGGAGACCCAGTACTTC
>.|TRBD1|TRBV29-1|TRBJ2-3
CSVDYGTGVTDTQYF
TGCAGCGTTGATTACGGGACAGGAGTCACAGATACGCAGTATTTT
>.|TRBD2|TRBV7-6|TRBJ2-7
CASSPRGGVAHEQYF
TGTGCCAGCAGCCCCCGGGGGGGGGTGGCCCACGAGCAGTACTTC
>.|.|TRBV6-2/TRBV6-3|TRBJ2-7
CASSFQGRDTYEQYF
TGTGCCAGCAGTTTCCAAGGTCGGGACACCTACGAGCAGTACTTC
>.|TRBD2|TRBV6-1|TRBJ2-3
CASSESLAGGTDTQYF
TGTGCCAGCAGTGAAAGTCTAGCGGGTGGCACAGATACGCAGTATTTT
>.|TRBD2|TRBV7-2|TRBJ2-2
CASSPGLAGGAGELFF
TGTGCCAGCAGCCCCGGACTAGCGGGAGGTGCCGGGGAGCTGTTTTTT
>.|.|TRBV10-3|TRBJ1-1
CAIRRTETMNTEAFF
TGTGCCATCAGAAGGACAGAGACCATGAACACTGAAGCTTTCTTT
>few|TRBD1|TRBV7-2|TRBJ1-2
CASSLPGQGAFGYTF
TGTGCCAGCAGCCTCCCGGGACAGGGGGCTTTTGGCTACACCTTC
>.|TRBD2|TRBV4-3|TRBJ2-7
CASSQDRPVTSRTYEQYF
TGCGCCAGCAGCCAAGATCGACCTGTGACTAGCAGGACCTACGAGCAGTACTTC
>few|.|TRBV7-8|TRBJ2-7
CASSYGQSSSYEQYF
TGTGCCAGCAGTTACGGACAGTCGAGCTCCTACGAGCAGTACTTC
>.|TRBD2|TRBV7-2|TRBJ2-1
CASSFGLAGGSYNEQFF
TGTGCCAGCAGCTTTGGACTAGCGGGGGGCTCCTACAATGAGCAGTTCTTC
>few|.|TRBV19|TRBJ1-2
CASSSGQNRLTNYGYTF
TGTGCCAGTAGTTCCGGACAGAACCGATTAACTAACTATGGCTACACCTTC
>.|.|TRBV19|TRBJ2-3
CASSIDLSTGSEYF
TGTGCCAGTAGTATAGATCTCAGTACAGGGTCGGAGTATTTT
>.|.|TRBV11-2|TRBJ2-1
CASSQRYRAYNEQFF
TGTGCCAGCAGCCAACGGTACCGGGCGTACAATGAGCAGTTCTTC
>.|.|TRBV20-1|TRBJ2-3
CSARDRRTSTDTQYF
TGCAGTGCTAGAGATAGGAGAACTAGCACAGATACGCAGTATTTT
>.|TRBD2|TRBV7-2|TRBJ2-3
CASSLGGGGGADTQYF
TGTGCCAGCAGCTTAGGAGGGGGCGGGGGGGCCGATACGCAGTATTTT